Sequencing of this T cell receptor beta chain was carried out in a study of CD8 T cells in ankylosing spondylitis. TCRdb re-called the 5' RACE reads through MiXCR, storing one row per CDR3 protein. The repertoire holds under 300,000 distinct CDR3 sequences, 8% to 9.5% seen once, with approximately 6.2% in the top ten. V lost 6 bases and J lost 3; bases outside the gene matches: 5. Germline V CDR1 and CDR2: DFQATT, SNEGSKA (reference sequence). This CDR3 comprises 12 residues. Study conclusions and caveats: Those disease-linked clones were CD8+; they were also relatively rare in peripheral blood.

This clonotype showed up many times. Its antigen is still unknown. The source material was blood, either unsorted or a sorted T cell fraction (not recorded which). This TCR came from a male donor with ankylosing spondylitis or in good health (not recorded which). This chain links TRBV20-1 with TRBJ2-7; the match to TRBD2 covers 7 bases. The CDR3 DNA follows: TGCAGTGCCAGGGCTAGCGGCTACGAGCAGTACTTC. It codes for CSARASGYEQYF.